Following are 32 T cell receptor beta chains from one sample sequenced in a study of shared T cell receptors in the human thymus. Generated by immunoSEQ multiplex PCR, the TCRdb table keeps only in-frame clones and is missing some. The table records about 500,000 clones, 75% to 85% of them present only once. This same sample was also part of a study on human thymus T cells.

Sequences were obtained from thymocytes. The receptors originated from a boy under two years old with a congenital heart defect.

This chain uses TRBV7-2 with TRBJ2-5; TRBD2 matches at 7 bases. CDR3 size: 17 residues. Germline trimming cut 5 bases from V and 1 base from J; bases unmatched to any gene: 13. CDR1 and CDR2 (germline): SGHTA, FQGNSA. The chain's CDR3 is CASSQGGSTRPQETQYF. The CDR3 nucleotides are TGTGCCAGCAGCCAGGGAGGGTCAACCCGTCCCCAAGAGACCCAGTACTTC.

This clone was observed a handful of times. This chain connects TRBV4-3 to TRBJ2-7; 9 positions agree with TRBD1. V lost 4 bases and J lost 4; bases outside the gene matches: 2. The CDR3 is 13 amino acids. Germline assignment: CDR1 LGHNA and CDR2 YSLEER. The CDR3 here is CASSRGTGYEQYF. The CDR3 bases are TGCGCCAGCAGCCGAGGGACAGGGTACGAGCAGTACTTC.

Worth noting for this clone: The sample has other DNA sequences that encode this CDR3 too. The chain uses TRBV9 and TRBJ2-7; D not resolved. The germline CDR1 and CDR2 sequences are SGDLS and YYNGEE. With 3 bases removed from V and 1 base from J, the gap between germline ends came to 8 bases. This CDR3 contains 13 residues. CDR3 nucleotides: TGTGCCAGCAGCGCGGGTAGTTCCTACGAGCAGTACTTC. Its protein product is CASSAGSSYEQYF. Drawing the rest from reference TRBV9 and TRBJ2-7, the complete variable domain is DSGVTQTPKHLITATGQRVTLRCSPRSGDLSVYWYQQSLDQGLQFLIQYYNGEERAKGNILERFSAQQFPDLHSELNLSSLELGDSALYFCASSAGSSYEQYFGPGTRLTVT.

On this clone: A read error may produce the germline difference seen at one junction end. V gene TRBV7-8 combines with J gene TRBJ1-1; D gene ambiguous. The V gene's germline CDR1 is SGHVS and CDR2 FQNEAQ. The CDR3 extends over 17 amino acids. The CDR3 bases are TGTGTCAGCAGCTTAGATTCCCCCAAGGCGGGGAACACTGAAGCTTTCTTT. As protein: CVSSLDSPKAGNTEAFF. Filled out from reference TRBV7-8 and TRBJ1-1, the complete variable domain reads GAGVSQSPRYKVAKRGQDVALRCDPISGHVSLFWYQQALGQGPEFLTYFQNEAQLDKSGLPSDRFFAERPEGSVSTLKIQRTQQEDSAVYLCVSSLDSPKAGNTEAFFGQGTRLTVV.

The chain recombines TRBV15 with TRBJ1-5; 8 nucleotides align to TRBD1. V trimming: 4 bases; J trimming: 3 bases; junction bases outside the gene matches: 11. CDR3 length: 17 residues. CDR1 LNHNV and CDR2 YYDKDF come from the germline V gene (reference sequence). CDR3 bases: TGTGCCACCAGCAAGAAGGACAGGGCGGGATCCAATCAGCCCCAGCATTTT. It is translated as CATSKKDRAGSNQPQHF.

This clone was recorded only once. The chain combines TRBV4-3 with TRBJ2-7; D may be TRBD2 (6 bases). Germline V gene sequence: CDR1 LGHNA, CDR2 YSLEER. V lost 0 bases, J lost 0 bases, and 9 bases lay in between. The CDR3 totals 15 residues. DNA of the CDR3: TGCGCCAGCAGCCAAGAGGTCGGGGGCTCCTACGAGCAGTACTTC. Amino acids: CASSQEVGGSYEQYF.

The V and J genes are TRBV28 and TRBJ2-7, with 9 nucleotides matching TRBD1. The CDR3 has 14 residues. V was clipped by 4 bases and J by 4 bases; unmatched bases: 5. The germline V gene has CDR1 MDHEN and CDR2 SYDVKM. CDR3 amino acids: CASSSRTGAYEQYF. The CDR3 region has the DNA TGTGCCAGCAGTTCACGGACAGGGGCGTACGAGCAGTACTTC.

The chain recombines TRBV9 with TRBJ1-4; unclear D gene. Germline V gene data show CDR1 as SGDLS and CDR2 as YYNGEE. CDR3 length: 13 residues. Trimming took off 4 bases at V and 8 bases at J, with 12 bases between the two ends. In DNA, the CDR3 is TGTGCCAGCAGCTCCAAAGGAGGGGAAAAACTGTTTTTT. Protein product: CASSSKGGEKLFF.

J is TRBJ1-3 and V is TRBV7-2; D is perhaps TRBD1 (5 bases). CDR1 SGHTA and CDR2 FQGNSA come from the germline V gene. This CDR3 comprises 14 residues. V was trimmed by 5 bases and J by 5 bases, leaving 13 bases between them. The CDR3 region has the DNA TGTGCCAGCAGCCCGACAGAGCCCCGAAACACCATATATTTT. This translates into CASSPTEPRNTIYF.

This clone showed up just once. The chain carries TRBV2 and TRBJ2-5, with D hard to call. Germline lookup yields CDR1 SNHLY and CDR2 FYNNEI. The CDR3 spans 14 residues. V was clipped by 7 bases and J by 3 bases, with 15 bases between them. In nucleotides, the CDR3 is TGTGCCAGCACCTCCCTTGAACAAGAAGAGACCCAGTACTTC. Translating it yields CASTSLEQEETQYF.

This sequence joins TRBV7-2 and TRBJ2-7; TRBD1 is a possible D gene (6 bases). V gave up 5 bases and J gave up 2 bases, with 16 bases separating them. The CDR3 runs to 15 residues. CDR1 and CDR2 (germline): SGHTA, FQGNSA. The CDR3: CASSPPRTVPYEQYF. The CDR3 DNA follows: TGTGCCAGCAGCCCCCCCCGGACAGTGCCCTACGAGCAGTACTTC.

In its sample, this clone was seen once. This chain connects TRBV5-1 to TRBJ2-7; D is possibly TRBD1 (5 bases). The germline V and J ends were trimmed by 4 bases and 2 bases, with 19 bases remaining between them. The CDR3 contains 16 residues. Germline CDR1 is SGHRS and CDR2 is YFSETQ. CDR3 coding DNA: TGCGCCAGCAGCGCGACCCATTCATACAGGACCTACGAGCAGTACTTC. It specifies CASSATHSYRTYEQYF.

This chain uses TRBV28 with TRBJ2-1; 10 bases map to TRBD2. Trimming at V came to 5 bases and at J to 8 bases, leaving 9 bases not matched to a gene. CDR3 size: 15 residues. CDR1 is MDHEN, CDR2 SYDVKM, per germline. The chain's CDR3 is CASSPLAGMFDEQFF. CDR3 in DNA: TGTGCCAGCAGTCCACTAGCGGGAATGTTCGATGAGCAGTTCTTC. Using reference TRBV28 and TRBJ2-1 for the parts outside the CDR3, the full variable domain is DVKVTQSSRYLVKRTGEKVFLECVQDMDHENMFWYRQDPGLGLRLIYFSYDVKMKEKGDIPEGYSVSREKKERFSLILESASTNQTSMYLCASSPLAGMFDEQFFGPGTRLTVL.

In DNA, the CDR3 is TGTGCCAGCAGTCTCCAGGGGCGACTCGACGAGCAGTACTTC. It is translated as CASSLQGRLDEQYF. The chain joins TRBV28 to TRBJ2-7; D perhaps matches TRBD1 (6 bases). In germline, CDR1 is MDHEN, CDR2 SYDVKM. V dropped 5 bases and J dropped 5 bases, with 16 bases sitting between them. This CDR3 has 14 residues.

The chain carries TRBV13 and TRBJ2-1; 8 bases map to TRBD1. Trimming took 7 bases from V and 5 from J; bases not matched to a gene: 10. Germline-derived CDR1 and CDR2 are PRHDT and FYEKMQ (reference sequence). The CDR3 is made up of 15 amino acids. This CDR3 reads CASIPRDRRNNEQFF. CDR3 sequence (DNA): TGTGCCAGCATACCGCGGGACAGGAGAAACAATGAGCAGTTCTTC.

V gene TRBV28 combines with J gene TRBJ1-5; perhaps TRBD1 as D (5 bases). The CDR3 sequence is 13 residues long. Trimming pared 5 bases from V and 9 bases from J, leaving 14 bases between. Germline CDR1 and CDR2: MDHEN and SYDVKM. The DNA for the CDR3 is TGTGCCAGCAGTCGGGGGGAATGCCGGCCCCAGCATTTT. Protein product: CASSRGECRPQHF.

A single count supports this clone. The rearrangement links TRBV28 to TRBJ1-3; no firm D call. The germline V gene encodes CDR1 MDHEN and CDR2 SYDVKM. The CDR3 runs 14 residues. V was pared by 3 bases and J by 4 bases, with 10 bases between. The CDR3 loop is CASSFGLQGNTIYF. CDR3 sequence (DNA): TGTGCCAGCAGTTTTGGGCTGCAAGGAAACACCATATATTTT.

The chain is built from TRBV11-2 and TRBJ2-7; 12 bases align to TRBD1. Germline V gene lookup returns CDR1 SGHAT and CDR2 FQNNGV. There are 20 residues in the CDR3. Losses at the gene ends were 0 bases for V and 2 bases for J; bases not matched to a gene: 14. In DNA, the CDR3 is TGTGCCAGCAGCTTAGAAGGGGACCGGGACAGGGGGCGATTGCCCTACGAGCAGTACTTC. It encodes CASSLEGDRDRGRLPYEQYF.

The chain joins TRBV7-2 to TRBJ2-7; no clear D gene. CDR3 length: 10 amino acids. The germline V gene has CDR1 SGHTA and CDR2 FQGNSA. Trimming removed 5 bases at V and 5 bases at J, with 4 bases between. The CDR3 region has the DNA TGTGCCAGCAGCGGAGACGAGCAGTACTTC. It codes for CASSGDEQYF.

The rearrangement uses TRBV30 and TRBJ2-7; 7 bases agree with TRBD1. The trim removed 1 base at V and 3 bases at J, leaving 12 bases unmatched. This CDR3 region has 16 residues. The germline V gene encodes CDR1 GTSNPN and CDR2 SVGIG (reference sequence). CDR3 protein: CAWSAEVGTEYYEQYF. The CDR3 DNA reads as TGTGCCTGGAGTGCGGAAGTCGGGACAGAATACTACGAGCAGTACTTC.

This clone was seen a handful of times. CDR3 DNA: TGTGCCAGCAGCGCGCGGGGGACTAGCGGGAGGAGAAGGAATGAGCAGTTCTTC. Translating gives CASSARGTSGRRRNEQFF. This chain uses TRBV9 with TRBJ2-1; 15 bases fit TRBD2. This CDR3 is 18 amino acids long. The trim removed 3 bases at V and 7 bases at J, leaving 11 bases unmatched. Germline V gene sequence: CDR1 SGDLS, CDR2 YYNGEE.

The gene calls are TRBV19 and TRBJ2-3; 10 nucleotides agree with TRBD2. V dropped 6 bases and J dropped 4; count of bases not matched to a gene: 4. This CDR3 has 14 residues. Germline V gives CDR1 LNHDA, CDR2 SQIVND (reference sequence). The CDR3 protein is CASRSGRGPDTQYF. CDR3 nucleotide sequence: TGTGCCAGTAGGAGCGGGAGGGGTCCAGATACGCAGTATTTT.

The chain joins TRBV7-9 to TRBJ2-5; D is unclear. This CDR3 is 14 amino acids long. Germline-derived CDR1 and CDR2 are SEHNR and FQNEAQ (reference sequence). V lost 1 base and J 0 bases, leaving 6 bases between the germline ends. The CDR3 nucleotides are TGTGCCAGCAGCTTAGTACAGTACCAAGAGACCCAGTACTTC. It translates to CASSLVQYQETQYF.

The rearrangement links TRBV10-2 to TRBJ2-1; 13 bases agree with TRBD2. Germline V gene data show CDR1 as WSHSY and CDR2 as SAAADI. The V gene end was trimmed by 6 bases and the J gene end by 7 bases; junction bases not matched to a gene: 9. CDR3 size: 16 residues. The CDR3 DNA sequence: TGCGCCAGCAGAGGGACTAGCGGGACTTTATTGAATGAGCAGTTCTTC. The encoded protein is CASRGTSGTLLNEQFF.

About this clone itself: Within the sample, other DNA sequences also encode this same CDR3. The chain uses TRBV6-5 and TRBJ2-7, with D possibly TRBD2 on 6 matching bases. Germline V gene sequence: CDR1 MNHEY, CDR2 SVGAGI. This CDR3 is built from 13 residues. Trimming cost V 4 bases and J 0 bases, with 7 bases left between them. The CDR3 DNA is TGTGCCAGCAGTTCGCGGGGCTCCTACGAGCAGTACTTC. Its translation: CASSSRGSYEQYF.

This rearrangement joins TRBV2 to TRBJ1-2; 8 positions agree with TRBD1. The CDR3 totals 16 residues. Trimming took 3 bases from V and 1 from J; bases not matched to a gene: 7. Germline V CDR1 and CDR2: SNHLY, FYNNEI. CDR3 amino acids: CASSEPRTGFNYGYTF. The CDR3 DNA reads TGTGCCAGCAGTGAGCCAAGGACAGGGTTTAACTATGGCTACACCTTC.

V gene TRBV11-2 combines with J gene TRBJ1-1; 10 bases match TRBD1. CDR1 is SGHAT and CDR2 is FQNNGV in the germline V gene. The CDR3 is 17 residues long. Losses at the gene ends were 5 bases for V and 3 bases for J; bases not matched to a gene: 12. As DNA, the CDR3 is TGTGCCAGCAGCCTTAGGGGGACAGGGGAGGATGACACTGAAGCTTTCTTT. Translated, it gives CASSLRGTGEDDTEAFF.

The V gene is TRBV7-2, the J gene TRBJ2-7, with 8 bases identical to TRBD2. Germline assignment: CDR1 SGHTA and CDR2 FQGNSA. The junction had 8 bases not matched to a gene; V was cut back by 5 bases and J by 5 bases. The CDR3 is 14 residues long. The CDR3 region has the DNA TGTGCCAGCAGCAGGGGTAGCGGGAAGCACGAGCAGTACTTC. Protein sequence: CASSRGSGKHEQYF.

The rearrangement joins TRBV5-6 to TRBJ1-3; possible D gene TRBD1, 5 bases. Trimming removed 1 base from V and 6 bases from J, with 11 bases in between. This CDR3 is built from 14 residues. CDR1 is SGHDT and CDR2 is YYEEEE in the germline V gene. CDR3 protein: CASSLSGKINTIYF. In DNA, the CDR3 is TGTGCCAGCAGCTTGTCAGGGAAAATAAACACCATATATTTT.

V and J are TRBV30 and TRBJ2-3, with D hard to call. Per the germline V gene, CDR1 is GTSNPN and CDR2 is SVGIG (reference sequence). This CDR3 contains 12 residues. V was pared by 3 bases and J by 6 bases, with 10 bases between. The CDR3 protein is CAWSEPRDTQYF. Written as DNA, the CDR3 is TGTGCCTGGAGCGAACCGAGGGATACGCAGTATTTT.

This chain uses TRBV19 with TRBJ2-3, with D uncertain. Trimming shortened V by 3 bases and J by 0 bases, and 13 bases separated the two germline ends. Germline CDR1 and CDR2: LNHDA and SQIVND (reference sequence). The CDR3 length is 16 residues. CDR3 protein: CASSMRGPPSTDTQYF. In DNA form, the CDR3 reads TGTGCCAGTAGTATGCGCGGTCCTCCTAGCACAGATACGCAGTATTTT.

Here the CDR3 DNA reads TGTGCCAGCAGAACACAGGGGGTCGGAGAAAAACTGTTTTTT. Its translation is CASRTQGVGEKLFF. The chain combines TRBV2 with TRBJ1-4; 8 bases align to TRBD1. CDR1 and CDR2 from the germline V gene are SNHLY and FYNNEI. This CDR3 region has 14 residues. Unmatched junction bases numbered 8, after V lost 6 bases and J lost 8 bases.